This TCR beta chain is from a study of beta chain features in type 1 diabetes. Study results and limitations: Shorter TCRB CDR3s, moderately but significantly so, were found in Type 1 diabetes patients in all four CD4+ subsets. Patients with type 1 diabetes showed fewer VDJ junction insertions and more deletions. Naive, central memory and regulatory TCRB repertoires appeared more similar among patients than healthy donors.

Sequencing targeted expressed TCRB transcripts, as all isolated RNA had been reverse transcribed. The protocol was immunoSEQ multiplex PCR, while the TCRdb copy is restricted to in-frame clones and leaves out a portion. The sample consists of some 640,000 clones, over 13% of them appearing once. As to this clone: Its antigen is undetermined.

Sequenced material: naive CD4+ T cells from blood. This TCR came from a man aged 18-30 years with type 1 diabetes.

CDR3 nucleotides: TGTGCCAGCTCACCCGGACAGGGTGGAACGGGCACCCTCCACTTT. Translating it yields CASSPGQGGTGTLHF. V is TRBV18 and J is TRBJ1-6; 8 bases are a match to TRBD1. Germline V gives CDR1 KGHSH, CDR2 LQKENI. Losses at the gene ends were 3 bases for V and 14 bases for J; bases not matched to a gene: 12. The CDR3 is 15 amino acids.